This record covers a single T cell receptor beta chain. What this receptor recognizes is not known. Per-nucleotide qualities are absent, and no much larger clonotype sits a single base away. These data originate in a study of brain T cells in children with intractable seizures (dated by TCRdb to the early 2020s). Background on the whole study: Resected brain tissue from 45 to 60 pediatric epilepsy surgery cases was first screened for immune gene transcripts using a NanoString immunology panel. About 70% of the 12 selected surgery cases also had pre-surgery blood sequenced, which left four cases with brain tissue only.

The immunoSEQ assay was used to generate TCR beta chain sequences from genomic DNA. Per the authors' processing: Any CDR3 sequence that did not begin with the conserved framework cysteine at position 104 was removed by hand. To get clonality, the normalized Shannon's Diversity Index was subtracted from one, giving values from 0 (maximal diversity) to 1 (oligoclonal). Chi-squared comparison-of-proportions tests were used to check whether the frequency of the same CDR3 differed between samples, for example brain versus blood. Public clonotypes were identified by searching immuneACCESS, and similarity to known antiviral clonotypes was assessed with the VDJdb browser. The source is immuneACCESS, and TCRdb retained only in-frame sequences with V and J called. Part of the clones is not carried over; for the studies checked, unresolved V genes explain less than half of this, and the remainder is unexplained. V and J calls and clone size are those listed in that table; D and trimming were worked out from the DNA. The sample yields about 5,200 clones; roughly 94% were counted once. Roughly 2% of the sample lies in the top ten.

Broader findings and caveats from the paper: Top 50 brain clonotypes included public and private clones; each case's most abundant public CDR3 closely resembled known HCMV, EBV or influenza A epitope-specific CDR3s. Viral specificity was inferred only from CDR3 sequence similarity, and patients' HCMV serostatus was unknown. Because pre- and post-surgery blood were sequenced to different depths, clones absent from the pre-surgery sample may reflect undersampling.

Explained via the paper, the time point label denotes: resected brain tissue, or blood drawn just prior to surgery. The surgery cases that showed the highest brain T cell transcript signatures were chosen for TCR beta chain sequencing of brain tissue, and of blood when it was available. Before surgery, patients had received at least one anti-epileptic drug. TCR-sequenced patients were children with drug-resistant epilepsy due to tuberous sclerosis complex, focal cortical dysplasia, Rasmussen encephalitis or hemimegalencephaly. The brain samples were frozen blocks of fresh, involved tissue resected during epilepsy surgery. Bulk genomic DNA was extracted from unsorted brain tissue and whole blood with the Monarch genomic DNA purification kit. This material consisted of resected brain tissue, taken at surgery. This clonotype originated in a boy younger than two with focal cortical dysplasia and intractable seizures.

The nucleotides read TGTGCCAGCAGCCTTGGACAGGGCTTACCGAATGAGCAGTTCTTC. Its protein is CASSLGQGLPNEQFF. The chain is made from TRBV3-1 (or the pseudogene TRBV3-2) and TRBJ2-1; 8 bases in between match TRBD1. V loses 4 bases at its end and J loses 7 bases; junction bases beyond the gene matches: 9. Taken from the germline V gene (reference sequence), the CDR1 and CDR2 loops are LGHDT and YNNKEL. Counted from cysteine to phenylalanine, this CDR3 has 15 amino acids. Only the CDR3 region is kept as DNA, spanning 45 bases read in frame from base 1.